This paragraph covers one T cell receptor (beta chain) sequence. The CDR3 runs to 13 residues. CDR1 GTSNPN and CDR2 SVGIG come from the germline V gene (reference sequence). V was shortened by 0 bases and J by 0 bases, with 6 bases between the two germline ends. Authors' data handling: Reference gene primer amplification in the assay estimated nucleated cell counts. Sequencing used immunoSEQ multiplex PCR; TCRdb keeps in-frame clones, though not all of them. V and J calls plus clone size are reproduced from that table; the DNA served to infer D and trimming. The table lists under 300,000 clones, roughly nine tenths of them singletons. Recruits, aged about 18 to 100 years, lived in roughly 22 US areas. This entry belongs to a study of blood T cell repertoires in COVID-19. Background on the study: Samples of COVID-19 (acute and convalescent) were obtained from the United States, Italy and Spain. T cells, B-cell-depleted T cells, or PBMCs supplied cDNA or gDNA.

The chain links TRBV30 to TRBJ2-7; D is ambiguous. The source of this sequence is a human donor in a cohort exposed to, infected with or recovered from COVID-19 (not recorded which). The donor label of this sample is uncertain. Sequenced material: PBMCs or T cells enriched from blood (not recorded which). The CDR3 nucleotides are TGTGCCTGGAGTGTATATTCCTCCTACGAGCAGTACTTC. Translation: CAWSVYSSYEQYF.